Shown below are 29 T cell receptor beta chains from a single sample sequenced in a study of blood T cell repertoires in COVID-19. Only in-frame clones appear in the TCRdb table, and some are missing; sequencing was by immunoSEQ multiplex PCR. This table has about 400,000 clones, about 90% appearing once. Source material: PBMCs or T cells enriched from blood (not recorded which). The receptors were gathered from a woman aged 25-40 years who had recovered from COVID-19.

This clone was seen only a few times. The chain links TRBV4-1 to TRBJ1-2, with D unclear. Germline CDR1 reads MGHRA; CDR2 reads YSYEKL. The V end lost 0 bases, the J end lost 0 bases, and 8 bases lay between the germline ends. The CDR3 consists of 15 residues. Written as DNA, the CDR3 is TGCGCCAGCAGCCAAGAGGGGAGGGCTAACTATGGCTACACCTTC. Translated, it gives CASSQEGRANYGYTF.

This clone was seen only once. The genes are TRBV11-2 and TRBJ1-1; no reliable D call. The CDR3 has 12 residues. Germline V gene sequence: CDR1 SGHAT, CDR2 FQNNGV. Trimming removed 1 base from V and 7 bases from J, with 7 bases in between. DNA for the CDR3: TGTGCCAGCAGCTTAGTCGAGAGTGAAGCTTTCTTT. This gives the protein CASSLVESEAFF.

The rearrangement uses TRBV24-1 and TRBJ1-1; 8 positions match TRBD1. The CDR3 runs to 14 residues. The germline V gene has CDR1 KGHDR and CDR2 SFDVKD. The J segment lost 6 bases and the V segment lost 3 bases, leaving 5 bases of the junction unmatched. CDR3 DNA: TGTGCCACCAGTGATCCGGGACAGGCTGCTGAAGCTTTCTTT. Amino acid sequence: CATSDPGQAAEAFF.

The chain recombines TRBV15 with TRBJ2-1, with 7 bases that match TRBD2. The junction had 20 bases not matched to a gene; V was cut back by 1 base and J by 8 bases. Germline CDR1 LNHNV, CDR2 YYDKDF (reference sequence). The CDR3 sequence is 19 residues long. CDR3 in amino acids: CATSRGWGVAGVTYDEQFF. The DNA of the CDR3 is TGTGCCACCAGCAGAGGATGGGGAGTCGCGGGAGTAACATACGATGAGCAGTTCTTC.

CDR3 nucleotides: TGTGCCAGCAGTTTCGTCGATGGACAGGGCCACACTGAAGCTTTCTTT. It yields the protein CASSFVDGQGHTEAFF. The V call is TRBV28, the J call TRBJ1-1, with 8 positions matching TRBD1. The germline gives CDR1 MDHEN, CDR2 SYDVKM. V shed 3 bases, J shed 3 bases, and the junction held 9 bases outside the gene matches. CDR3 size: 16 residues.

The genes are TRBV2 and TRBJ2-7; 10 bases agree with TRBD1. The CDR3 runs to 12 residues. The trim removed 6 bases at V and 7 bases at J, leaving 3 bases unmatched. Germline V gene data show CDR1 as SNHLY and CDR2 as FYNNEI. CDR3: CASSPDRGEQYF. The CDR3 nucleotides read TGTGCCAGCAGCCCGGACAGGGGGGAGCAGTACTTC. Full variable domain (remainder filled in from reference TRBV2 and TRBJ2-7): EPEVTQTPSHQVTQMGQEVILRCVPISNHLYFYWYRQILGQKVEFLVSFYNNEISEKSEIFDDQFSVERPDGSNFTLKIRSTKLEDSAMYFCASSPDRGEQYFGPGTRLTVT.

The genes are TRBV9 and TRBJ2-1; 13 bases fit TRBD2. CDR1 is SGDLS, CDR2 YYNGEE, per germline. The CDR3 extends over 16 amino acids. Germline trimming cut 4 bases from V and 8 bases from J; bases unmatched to any gene: 9. In nucleotides, the CDR3 is TGTGCCAGCAGCTCCAGACTAGCGGGGGGCTTTGATGAGCAGTTCTTC. It encodes CASSSRLAGGFDEQFF.

This chain joins TRBV27 and TRBJ1-6; perhaps TRBD1 as D (6 bases). The CDR3 sequence is 16 residues long. V dropped 3 bases and J dropped 0 bases, with 9 bases sitting between them. Per germline, CDR1 MNHEY and CDR2 SMNVEV (reference sequence). In DNA, the CDR3 is TGTGCCAGCAGTTTCAGGGACAACTCCTATAATTCACCCCTCCACTTT. This encodes CASSFRDNSYNSPLHF.

The V call is TRBV20-1, the J call TRBJ2-5, with TRBD2 as a possible D gene (7 bases). Trimming left V 3 bases short and J 2 bases short, with 19 bases between. Looked up from germline, CDR1 is DFQATT and CDR2 is SNEGSKA (reference sequence). The CDR3 spans 16 residues. The chain's CDR3 is CSASKGGTGKQETQYF. DNA for the CDR3: TGCAGTGCTAGTAAGGGGGGGACGGGGAAACAAGAGACCCAGTACTTC.

This chain links TRBV28 with TRBJ2-3; tentatively, D is TRBD2 (6 bases). Trimming took 3 bases from V and 0 from J, leaving 13 bases between them. The CDR3 has 16 residues. The germline gives CDR1 MDHEN, CDR2 SYDVKM. This CDR3 is CASSFRAGLSTDTQYF. The CDR3 DNA sequence: TGTGCCAGCAGTTTTCGGGCGGGGCTCAGCACAGATACGCAGTATTTT.

CDR3 bases: TGTGCCAGCAGCTTGGAGGGGGCGTACTACGAGCAGTACTTC. It translates to CASSLEGAYYEQYF. The chain links TRBV27 to TRBJ2-7; TRBD1 might be the D (7 bases). V dropped 6 bases and J dropped 3 bases, with 15 bases sitting between them. The CDR3 spans 14 residues. From germline, CDR1 is MNHEY and CDR2 SMNVEV (reference sequence).

This chain joins TRBV11-2 and TRBJ2-7; 7 bases align to TRBD1. V lost 0 bases to trimming and J lost 4 bases; unmatched junction nucleotides: 6. The CDR3 has 15 amino acids. CDR1 and CDR2 from the germline V gene are SGHAT and FQNNGV. Here the CDR3 reads CASSLEPGQSYEQYF. Here the CDR3 DNA reads TGTGCCAGCAGCTTAGAGCCGGGACAGTCGTACGAGCAGTACTTC.

This clone came up a few times. This chain links TRBV7-2 with TRBJ1-1; D call uncertain. In germline, CDR1 is SGHTA, CDR2 FQGNSA. The germline V and J ends were trimmed by 5 bases and 3 bases, with 13 bases remaining between them. The CDR3 sequence is 14 residues long. The CDR3 loop is CASSLLGWDTEAFF. Here the CDR3 DNA reads TGTGCCAGCAGCCTACTCGGGTGGGACACTGAAGCTTTCTTT.

The chain combines TRBV7-8 with TRBJ2-1; D may be TRBD2 (6 bases). Germline CDR1 is SGHVS and CDR2 is FQNEAQ. Trimming cost V 5 bases and J 4 bases, with 12 bases left between them. The CDR3 sequence is 14 residues long. The CDR3 sequence is CASSVGTLYNEQFF. The CDR3 region has the DNA TGTGCCAGCAGCGTCGGGACTCTTTACAATGAGCAGTTCTTC.

The V call is TRBV6-5, the J call TRBJ1-2; no clear D. CDR1 is MNHEY, CDR2 SVGAGI, per germline. This CDR3 has 13 amino acids. The germline V and J ends were trimmed by 5 bases and 7 bases, with 14 bases remaining between them. CDR3 nucleotide sequence: TGTGCCAGCAGTCCTTCTTACCGCGGTGGCTACACCTTC. It encodes CASSPSYRGGYTF.

This clone was counted once. The chain has TRBV7-9 and TRBJ2-5; no clear D gene. This CDR3 is built from 13 residues. Trimming cost V 2 bases and J 1 base, with 5 bases left between them. From germline, CDR1 is SEHNR and CDR2 FQNEAQ (reference sequence). CDR3 protein: CASSLTTQETQYF. The CDR3 DNA sequence: TGTGCCAGCAGCTTAACTACCCAAGAGACCCAGTACTTC. Full variable domain (outside the CDR3, taken from reference TRBV7-9 and TRBJ2-5): DTGVSQNPRHKITKRGQNVTFRCDPISEHNRLYWYRQTLGQGPEFLTYFQNEAQLEKSRLLSDRFSAERPKGSFSTLEIQRTEQGDSAMYLCASSLTTQETQYFGPGTRLLVL.

The rearrangement links TRBV2 to TRBJ2-2; 8 nucleotides match TRBD1. The germline V gene has CDR1 SNHLY and CDR2 FYNNEI. The junction had 2 bases not matched to a gene; V was cut back by 2 bases and J by 3 bases. This CDR3 contains 15 residues. CDR3 residues: CASSEPDRDTGELFF. In DNA, the CDR3 is TGTGCCAGCAGTGAACCGGACAGGGACACCGGGGAGCTGTTTTTT.

The chain is built from TRBV12-2 and TRBJ1-1; the table's D call of TRBD1 was not tested on the DNA. TRBV12-2 is marked as a pseudogene. The CDR3 is made up of 14 amino acids. DNA of the CDR3: TGTGCAAGTCGCTTACAGGGAAGGATCACTGAAGCTTTCTTT. Translated, it gives CASRLQGRITEAFF.

Note on this clone: One end of the junction is discordant with germline, which a read error may explain. The chain links TRBV7-7 to TRBJ2-1; weak D call: TRBD2 (6 bases). The CDR3 extends over 13 amino acids. Germline V CDR1 and CDR2: SSHAT, FNYEAQ (reference sequence). In DNA form, the CDR3 reads TGTGCTAGCAGCCGCCGGGACTCCAATGAGCAGTTCTTC. Translated: CASSRRDSNEQFF.

The rearrangement joins TRBV27 to TRBJ1-1; a weak D match, TRBD1 (6 bases). Trimming removed 6 bases from V and 6 bases from J, with 17 bases in between. This CDR3 contains 14 residues. CDR1 is MNHEY and CDR2 is SMNVEV in the germline V gene (reference sequence). The CDR3 region is CASSKLGGWAEAFF. In DNA form, the CDR3 reads TGTGCCAGCAGCAAATTAGGGGGATGGGCTGAAGCTTTCTTT.

The rearrangement joins TRBV4-1 to TRBJ2-3; perhaps TRBD1 as D (5 bases). The CDR3 spans 15 residues. Trimming cost V 1 base and J 4 bases, with 12 bases left between them. Germline lookup yields CDR1 MGHRA and CDR2 YSYEKL. CDR3 region: CASSQAPGNSDTQYF. The CDR3 DNA sequence: TGCGCCAGCAGCCAAGCCCCAGGGAACTCAGATACGCAGTATTTT.

The chain joins TRBV11-3 to TRBJ1-1; D is uncertain. This CDR3 is 13 amino acids long. Germline-derived CDR1 and CDR2 are SGHNT and YENEEA. V was clipped by 0 bases and J by 5 bases, with 7 bases between them. The CDR3 loop is CASSLDRATEAFF. The CDR3 DNA reads TGTGCCAGCAGCTTAGATCGAGCAACTGAAGCTTTCTTT.

The CDR3 protein is CASSVVATPDTQYF. CDR3 bases: TGTGCCAGCAGCGTGGTAGCGACCCCAGATACGCAGTATTTT. This chain uses TRBV9 with TRBJ2-3; TRBD2 is a possible D gene (5 bases). V was shortened by 2 bases and J by 4 bases, with 11 bases between the two germline ends. The CDR3 runs 14 residues. Germline V CDR1 and CDR2: SGDLS, YYNGEE.

V gene TRBV3-1 (or the pseudogene TRBV3-2) combines with J gene TRBJ2-1, with a tentative D call TRBD2 (7 bases). The germline V gene encodes CDR1 LGHDT and CDR2 YNNKEL (reference sequence). Trimming left V 4 bases short and J 5 bases short, with 24 bases between. The CDR3 is made up of 18 amino acids. In nucleotides, the CDR3 is TGTGCCAGCAGCCCCCTCCCCCCAGGGACGGGGGGCCACAATGAGCAGTTCTTC. Translating it yields CASSPLPPGTGGHNEQFF.

This clone has just a few counts. The CDR3 spells CASSRDRDHYEQYF. The CDR3 DNA reads TGTGCCAGCAGCCGCGACAGGGACCACTACGAGCAGTACTTC. The chain recombines TRBV7-9 with TRBJ2-7; 7 positions match TRBD1. From germline, CDR1 is SEHNR and CDR2 FQNEAQ (reference sequence). The V and J ends lost 5 bases and 3 bases, in that order; junction bases with no gene match: 7. CDR3 size: 14 residues.

V is TRBV7-9 and J is TRBJ2-1; 14 positions agree with TRBD2. The V and J ends lost 5 bases and 13 bases, in that order; junction bases with no gene match: 7. CDR3 length: 14 amino acids. CDR1 is SEHNR, CDR2 FQNEAQ, per germline (reference sequence). CDR3 nucleotides: TGTGCCAGCAGCCAGACCGGGACTAGCGGGAGTCAGTTCTTC. It yields the protein CASSQTGTSGSQFF.

V is TRBV10-3 and J is TRBJ2-7, with 7 bases aligning to TRBD1. The CDR3 covers 14 residues. The germline V gene encodes CDR1 ENHRY and CDR2 SYGVKD. With V trimmed by 3 bases and J by 2 bases, 4 bases remained unmatched. The CDR3 loop is CAISDSQGTYEQYF. Written as DNA, the CDR3 is TGTGCCATCAGTGATTCACAGGGGACCTACGAGCAGTACTTC.

The chain uses TRBV7-8 and TRBJ2-1; 14 nucleotides match TRBD2. Germline V gene data show CDR1 as SGHVS and CDR2 as FQNEAQ. This CDR3 comprises 17 residues. J was trimmed by 10 bases and V by 5 bases; bases with no gene match: 13. The CDR3 DNA reads as TGTGCCAGCAGCCGATGGACTAGCGGGAGGACCGAGGGGGAGCAGTTCTTC. Protein: CASSRWTSGRTEGEQFF.

The chain links TRBV6-2 or TRBV6-3 to TRBJ2-3; 8 bases fit TRBD2. Germline V gives CDR1 MNHEY, CDR2 SVGEGT. With 2 bases clipped from V and 2 bases from J, the junction kept 6 bases outside the gene matches. The CDR3 has 16 residues. The CDR3 region is CASSYTIAGNTDTQYF. The DNA for the CDR3 is TGTGCCAGCAGTTACACCATAGCGGGAAACACAGATACGCAGTATTTT.